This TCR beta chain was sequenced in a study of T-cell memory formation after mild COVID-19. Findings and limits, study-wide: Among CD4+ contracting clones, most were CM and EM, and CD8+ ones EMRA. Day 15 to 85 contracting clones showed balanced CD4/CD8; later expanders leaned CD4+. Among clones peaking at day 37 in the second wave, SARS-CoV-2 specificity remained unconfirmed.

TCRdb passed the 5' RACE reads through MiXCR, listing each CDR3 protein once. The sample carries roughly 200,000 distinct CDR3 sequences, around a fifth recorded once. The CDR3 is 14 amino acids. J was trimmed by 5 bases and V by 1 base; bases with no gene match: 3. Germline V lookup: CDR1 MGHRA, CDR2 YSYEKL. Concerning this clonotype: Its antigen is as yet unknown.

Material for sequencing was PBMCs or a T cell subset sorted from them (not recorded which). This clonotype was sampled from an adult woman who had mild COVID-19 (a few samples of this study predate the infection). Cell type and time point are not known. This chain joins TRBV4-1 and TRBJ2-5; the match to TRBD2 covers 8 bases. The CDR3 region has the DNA TGCGCCAGCAGCCAAGTGGGACTAGAGGAGACCCAGTACTTC. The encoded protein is CASSQVGLEETQYF.